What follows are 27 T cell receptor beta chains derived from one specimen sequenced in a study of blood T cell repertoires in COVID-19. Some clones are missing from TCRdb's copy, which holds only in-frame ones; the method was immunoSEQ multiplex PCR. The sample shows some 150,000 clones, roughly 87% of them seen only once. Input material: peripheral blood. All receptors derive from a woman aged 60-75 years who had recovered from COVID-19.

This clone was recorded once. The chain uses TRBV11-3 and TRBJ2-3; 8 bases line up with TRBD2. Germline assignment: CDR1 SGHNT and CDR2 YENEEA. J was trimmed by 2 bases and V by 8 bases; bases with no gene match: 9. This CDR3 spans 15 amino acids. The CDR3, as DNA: TGTGCCAGCTCGTCGGGGGGGCCTGTCACAGATACGCAGTATTTT. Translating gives CASSSGGPVTDTQYF.

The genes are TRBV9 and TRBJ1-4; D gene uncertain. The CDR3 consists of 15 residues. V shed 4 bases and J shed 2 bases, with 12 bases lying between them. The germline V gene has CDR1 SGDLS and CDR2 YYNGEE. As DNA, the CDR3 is TGTGCCAGCAGCCCTATGAGGGTTACTAATGAAAAACTGTTTTTT. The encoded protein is CASSPMRVTNEKLFF. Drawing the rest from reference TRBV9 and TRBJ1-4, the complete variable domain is DSGVTQTPKHLITATGQRVTLRCSPRSGDLSVYWYQQSLDQGLQFLIQYYNGEERAKGNILERFSAQQFPDLHSELNLSSLELGDSALYFCASSPMRVTNEKLFFGSGTQLSVL.

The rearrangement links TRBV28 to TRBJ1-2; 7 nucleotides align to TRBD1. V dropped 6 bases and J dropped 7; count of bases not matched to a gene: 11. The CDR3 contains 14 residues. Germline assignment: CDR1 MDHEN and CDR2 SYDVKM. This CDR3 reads CASSTGTEFRGYTF. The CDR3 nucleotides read TGTGCCAGCAGCACCGGGACAGAGTTTCGTGGCTACACCTTC.

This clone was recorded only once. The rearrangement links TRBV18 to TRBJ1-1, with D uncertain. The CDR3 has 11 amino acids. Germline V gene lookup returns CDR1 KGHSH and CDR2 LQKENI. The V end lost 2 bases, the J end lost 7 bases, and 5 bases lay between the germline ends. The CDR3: CASSPAGEAFF. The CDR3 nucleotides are TGTGCCAGCTCACCAGCGGGTGAAGCTTTCTTT.

CDR3 nucleotide sequence: TGTGCCAGTAGCTCGGGACTAGCGGGGGGCGGCCCCCGGTCCGGGGAGCTGTTTTTT. Protein product: CASSSGLAGGGPRSGELFF. The rearrangement uses TRBV19 and TRBJ2-2, with 15 bases lining up with TRBD2. The CDR3 has 19 residues. The germline V gene has CDR1 LNHDA and CDR2 SQIVND (reference sequence). V lost 6 bases, J lost 6 bases, and 14 bases stayed unmatched.

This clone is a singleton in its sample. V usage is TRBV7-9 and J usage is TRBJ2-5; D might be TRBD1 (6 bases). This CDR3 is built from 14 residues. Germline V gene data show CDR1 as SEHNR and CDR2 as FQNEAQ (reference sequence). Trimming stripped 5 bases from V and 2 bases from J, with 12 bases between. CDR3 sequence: CASSPGTKQETQYF. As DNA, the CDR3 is TGTGCCAGCAGCCCGGGGACAAAACAAGAGACCCAGTACTTC.

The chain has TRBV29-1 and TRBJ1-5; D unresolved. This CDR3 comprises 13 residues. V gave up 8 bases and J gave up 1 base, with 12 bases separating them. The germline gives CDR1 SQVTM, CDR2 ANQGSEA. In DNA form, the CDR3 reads TGCAGCTTCGGAGGCGGCAGCAATCAGCCCCAGCATTTT. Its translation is CSFGGGSNQPQHF.

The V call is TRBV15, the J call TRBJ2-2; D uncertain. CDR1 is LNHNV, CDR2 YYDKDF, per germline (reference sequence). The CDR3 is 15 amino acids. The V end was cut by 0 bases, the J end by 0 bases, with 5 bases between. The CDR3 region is CATSRETANTGELFF. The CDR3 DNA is TGTGCCACCAGCAGAGAAACGGCGAACACCGGGGAGCTGTTTTTT.

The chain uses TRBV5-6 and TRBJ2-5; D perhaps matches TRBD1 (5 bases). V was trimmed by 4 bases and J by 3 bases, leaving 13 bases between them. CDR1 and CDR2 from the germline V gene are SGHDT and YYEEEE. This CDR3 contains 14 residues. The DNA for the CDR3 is TGTGCCAGCAGCCGGACACCGGAGAAAGAGACCCAGTACTTC. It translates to CASSRTPEKETQYF.

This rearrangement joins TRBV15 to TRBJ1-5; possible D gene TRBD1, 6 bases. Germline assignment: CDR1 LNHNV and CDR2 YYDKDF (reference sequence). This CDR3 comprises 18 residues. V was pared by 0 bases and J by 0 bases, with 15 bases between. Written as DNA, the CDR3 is TGTGCCACCAGCAGAGAAAACAACAGGGTCTTTAGCAATCAGCCCCAGCATTTT. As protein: CATSRENNRVFSNQPQHF.

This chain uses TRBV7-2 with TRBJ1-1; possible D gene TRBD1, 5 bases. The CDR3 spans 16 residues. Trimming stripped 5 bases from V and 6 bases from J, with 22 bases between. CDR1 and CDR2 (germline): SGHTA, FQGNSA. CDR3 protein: CASSQIRGEGVAEAFF. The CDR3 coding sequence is TGTGCCAGCAGCCAAATTCGGGGGGAGGGTGTCGCTGAAGCTTTCTTT. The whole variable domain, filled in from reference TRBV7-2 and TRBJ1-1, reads GAGVSQSPSNKVTEKGKDVELRCDPISGHTALYWYRQSLGQGLEFLIYFQGNSAPDKSGLPSDRFSAERTGGSVSTLTIQRTQQEDSAVYLCASSQIRGEGVAEAFFGQGTRLTVV.

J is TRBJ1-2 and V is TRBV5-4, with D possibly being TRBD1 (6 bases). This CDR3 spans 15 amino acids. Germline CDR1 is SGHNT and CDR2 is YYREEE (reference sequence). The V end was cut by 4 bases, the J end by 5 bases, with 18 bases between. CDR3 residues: CASSRGGQLLYGYTF. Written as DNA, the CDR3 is TGTGCCAGCAGCCGGGGGGGGCAGCTACTATATGGCTACACCTTC.

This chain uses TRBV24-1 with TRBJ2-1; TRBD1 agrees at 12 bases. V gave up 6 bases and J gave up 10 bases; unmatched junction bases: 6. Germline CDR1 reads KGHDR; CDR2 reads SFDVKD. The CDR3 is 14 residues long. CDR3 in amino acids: CATSPGQGAREQFF. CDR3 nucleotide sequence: TGTGCCACCAGTCCGGGACAGGGGGCGAGGGAGCAGTTCTTC.

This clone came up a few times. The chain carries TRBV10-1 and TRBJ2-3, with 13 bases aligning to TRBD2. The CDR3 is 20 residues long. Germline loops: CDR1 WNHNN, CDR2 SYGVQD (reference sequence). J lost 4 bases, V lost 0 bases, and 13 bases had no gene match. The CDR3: CASSESELAGGRSNSDTQYF. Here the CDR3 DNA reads TGCGCCAGCAGTGAGTCGGAACTAGCGGGGGGGAGGAGCAATTCAGATACGCAGTATTTT.

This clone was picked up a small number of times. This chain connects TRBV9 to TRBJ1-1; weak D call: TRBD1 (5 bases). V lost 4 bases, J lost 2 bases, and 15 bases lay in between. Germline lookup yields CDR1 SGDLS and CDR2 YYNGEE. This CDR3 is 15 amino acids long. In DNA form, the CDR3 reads TGTGCCAGCAGCCCCCGGGGGGGGTTAAACACTGAAGCTTTCTTT. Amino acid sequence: CASSPRGGLNTEAFF.

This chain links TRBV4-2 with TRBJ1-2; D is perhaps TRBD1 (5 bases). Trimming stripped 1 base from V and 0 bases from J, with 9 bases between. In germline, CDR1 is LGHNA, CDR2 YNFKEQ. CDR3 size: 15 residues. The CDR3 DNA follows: TGTGCCAGCAGCCAAGGTTCGACAGCTAACTATGGCTACACCTTC. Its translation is CASSQGSTANYGYTF.

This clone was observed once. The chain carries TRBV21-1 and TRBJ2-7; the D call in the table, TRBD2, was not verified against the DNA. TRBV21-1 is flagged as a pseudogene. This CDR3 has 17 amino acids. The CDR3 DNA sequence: TGTGCCAGCAGCAAAGCGGAGCGGGGGGCCCTAACCTACGAGCAGTACTTC. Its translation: CASSKAERGALTYEQYF.

DNA for the CDR3: TGCGCCAGCAGCGGAGGGACAGGGACACAAGAGACCCAGTACTTC. Translating it yields CASSGGTGTQETQYF. The V gene is TRBV5-1, the J gene TRBJ2-5; 9 bases are a match to TRBD1. The CDR3 has 15 residues. In germline, CDR1 is SGHRS, CDR2 YFSETQ. After removal of 4 bases from V and 2 bases from J, the junction contained 6 bases not matched to a gene. The entire variable domain, with the rest obtained from reference TRBV5-1 and TRBJ2-5, is as follows: KAGVTQTPRYLIKTRGQQVTLSCSPISGHRSVSWYQQTPGQGLQFLFEYFSETQRNKGNFPGRFSGRQFSNSRSEMNVSTLELGDSALYLCASSGGTGTQETQYFGPGTRLLVL.

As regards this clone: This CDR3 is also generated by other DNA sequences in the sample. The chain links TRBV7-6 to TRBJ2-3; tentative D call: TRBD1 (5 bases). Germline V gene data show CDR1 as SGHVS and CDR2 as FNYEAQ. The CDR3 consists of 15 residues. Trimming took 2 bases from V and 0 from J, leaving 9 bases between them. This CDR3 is CASSLNQGSTDTQYF. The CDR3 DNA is TGTGCCAGCAGCTTAAACCAGGGCAGCACAGATACGCAGTATTTT.

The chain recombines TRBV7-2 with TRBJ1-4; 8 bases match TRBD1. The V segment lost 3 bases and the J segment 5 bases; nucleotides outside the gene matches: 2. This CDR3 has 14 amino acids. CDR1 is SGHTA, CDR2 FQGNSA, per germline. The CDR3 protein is CASSFRDRNEKLFF. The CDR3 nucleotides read TGTGCCAGCAGCTTCAGGGACAGGAATGAAAAACTGTTTTTT.

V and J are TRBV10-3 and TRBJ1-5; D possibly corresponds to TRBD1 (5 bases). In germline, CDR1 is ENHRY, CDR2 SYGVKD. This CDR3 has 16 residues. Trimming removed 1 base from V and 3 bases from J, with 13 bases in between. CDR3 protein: CAISEWGGGINQPQHF. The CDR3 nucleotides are TGTGCCATCAGTGAGTGGGGCGGGGGTATCAATCAGCCCCAGCATTTT.

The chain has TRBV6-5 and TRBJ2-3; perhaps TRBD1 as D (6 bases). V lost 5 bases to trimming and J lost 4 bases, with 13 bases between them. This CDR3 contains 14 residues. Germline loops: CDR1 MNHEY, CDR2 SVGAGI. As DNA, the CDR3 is TGTGCCAGCAGTCTTACAGGGCCAGCAGATACGCAGTATTTT. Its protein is CASSLTGPADTQYF.

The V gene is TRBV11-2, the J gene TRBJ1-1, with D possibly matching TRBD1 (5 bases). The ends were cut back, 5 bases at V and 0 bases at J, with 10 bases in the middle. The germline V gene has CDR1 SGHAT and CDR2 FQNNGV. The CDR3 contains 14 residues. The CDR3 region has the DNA TGTGCCAGCAGCGGCAGGGTCATGAACACTGAAGCTTTCTTT. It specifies CASSGRVMNTEAFF.

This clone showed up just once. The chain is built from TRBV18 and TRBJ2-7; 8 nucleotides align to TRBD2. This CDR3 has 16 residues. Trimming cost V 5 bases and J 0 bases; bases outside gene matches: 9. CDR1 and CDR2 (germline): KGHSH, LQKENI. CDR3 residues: CASSALGGGPSYEQYF. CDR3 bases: TGTGCCAGCTCAGCCCTCGGCGGGGGGCCCTCCTACGAGCAGTACTTC.

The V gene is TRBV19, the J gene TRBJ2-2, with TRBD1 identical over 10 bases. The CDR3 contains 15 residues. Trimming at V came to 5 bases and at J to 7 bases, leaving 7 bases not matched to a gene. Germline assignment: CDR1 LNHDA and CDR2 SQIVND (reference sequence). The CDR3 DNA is TGTGCCAGTAGTTTCGACAGGGGGCAAATCGGGGAGCTGTTTTTT. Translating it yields CASSFDRGQIGELFF.

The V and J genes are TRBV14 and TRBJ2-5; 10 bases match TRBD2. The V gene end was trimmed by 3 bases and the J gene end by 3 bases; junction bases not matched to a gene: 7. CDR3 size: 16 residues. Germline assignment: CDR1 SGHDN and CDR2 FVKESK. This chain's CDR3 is CASSQESGGAEETQYF. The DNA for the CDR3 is TGTGCCAGCAGCCAGGAGAGCGGGGGGGCTGAAGAGACCCAGTACTTC.

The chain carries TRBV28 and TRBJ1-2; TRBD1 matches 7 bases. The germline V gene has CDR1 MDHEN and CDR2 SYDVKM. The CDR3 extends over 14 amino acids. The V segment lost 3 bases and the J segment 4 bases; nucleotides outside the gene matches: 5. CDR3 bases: TGTGCCAGCAGTTTCCCGGGACAGCTCTATGGCTACACCTTC. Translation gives CASSFPGQLYGYTF.